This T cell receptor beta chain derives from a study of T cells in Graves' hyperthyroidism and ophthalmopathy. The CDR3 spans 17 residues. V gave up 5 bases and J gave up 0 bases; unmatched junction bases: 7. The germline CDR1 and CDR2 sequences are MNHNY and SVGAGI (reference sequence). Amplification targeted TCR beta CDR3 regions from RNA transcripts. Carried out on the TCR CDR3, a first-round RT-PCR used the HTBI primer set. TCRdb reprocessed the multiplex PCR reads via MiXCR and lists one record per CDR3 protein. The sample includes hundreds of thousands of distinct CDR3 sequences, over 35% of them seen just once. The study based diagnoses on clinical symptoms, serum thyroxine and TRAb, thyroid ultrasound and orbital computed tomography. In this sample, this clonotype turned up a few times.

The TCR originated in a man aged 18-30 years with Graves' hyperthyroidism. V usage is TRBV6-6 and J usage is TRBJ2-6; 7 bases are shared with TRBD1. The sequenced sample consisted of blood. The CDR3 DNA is TGTGCCAGCAGTGAAGACAGGGCCAGCTCTGGGGCCAACGTCCTGACTTTC. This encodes CASSEDRASSGANVLTF.